This T cell receptor (beta chain) stems from a study of OX40 agonist ivuxolimab in advanced cancers. Study summary: Ivuxolimab is a fully human IgG2 antibody that activates OX40 (CD134).

Blood draws occurred at baseline, cycle 4 day 1, and cycle 7 day 1. A word on this clone: The antigen remains undetermined.

General study points: Some nonresponders likewise displayed low normalized T-cell clonal expansion.

V dropped 4 bases and J dropped 5; count of bases not matched to a gene: 5. Per the germline V gene, CDR1 is MNHNY and CDR2 is SVGAGI (reference sequence). This CDR3 contains 15 residues. Sequenced by immunoSEQ multiplex PCR; TCRdb stores in-frame clones only, minus some. The repertoire holds tens of thousands of clones, with 85% as singletons. The chain has TRBV6-6 and TRBJ2-2, with TRBD1 identical over 9 bases. The sequence came from an adult with an advanced solid tumor such as melanoma, head and neck, liver or kidney cancer. The sample consisted of CD4+ or CD8+ T cells sorted from blood, taken in a trial of the OX40 agonist ivuxolimab. CDR3 loop: CASSLTGGGTGELFF. The CDR3 region has the DNA TGTGCCAGCAGTTTAACAGGGGGCGGGACCGGGGAGCTGTTTTTT.